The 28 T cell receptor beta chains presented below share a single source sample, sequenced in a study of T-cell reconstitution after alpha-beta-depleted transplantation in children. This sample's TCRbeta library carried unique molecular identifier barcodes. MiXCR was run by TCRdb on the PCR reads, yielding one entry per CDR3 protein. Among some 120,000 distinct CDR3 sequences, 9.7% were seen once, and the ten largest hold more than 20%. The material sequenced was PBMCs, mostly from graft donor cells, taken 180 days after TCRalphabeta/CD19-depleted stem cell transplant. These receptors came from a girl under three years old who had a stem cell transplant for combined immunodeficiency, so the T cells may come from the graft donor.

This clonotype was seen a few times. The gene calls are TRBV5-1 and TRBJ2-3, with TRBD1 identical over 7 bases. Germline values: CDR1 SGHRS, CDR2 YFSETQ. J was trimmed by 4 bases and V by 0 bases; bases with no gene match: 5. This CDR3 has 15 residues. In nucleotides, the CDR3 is TGCGCCAGCAGCTTGGAGAGGGGGCGGGCAGATACGCAGTATTTT. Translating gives CASSLERGRADTQYF.

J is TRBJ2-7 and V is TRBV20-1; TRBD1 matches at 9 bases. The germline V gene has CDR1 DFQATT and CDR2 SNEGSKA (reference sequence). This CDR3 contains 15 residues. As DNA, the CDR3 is TGCTGTTCTAGTAGCCAGGGACAGGGCTGGGACGAGCAGTACTTC. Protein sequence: CCSSSQGQGWDEQYF.

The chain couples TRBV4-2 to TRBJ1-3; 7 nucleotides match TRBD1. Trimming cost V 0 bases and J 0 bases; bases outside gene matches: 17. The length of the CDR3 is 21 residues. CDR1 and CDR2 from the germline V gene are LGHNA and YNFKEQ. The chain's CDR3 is CASSQDRDRVSYLSSGNTIYF. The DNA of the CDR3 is TGTGCCAGCAGCCAAGATCGGGACAGAGTCTCTTATTTAAGCTCTGGAAACACCATATATTTT.

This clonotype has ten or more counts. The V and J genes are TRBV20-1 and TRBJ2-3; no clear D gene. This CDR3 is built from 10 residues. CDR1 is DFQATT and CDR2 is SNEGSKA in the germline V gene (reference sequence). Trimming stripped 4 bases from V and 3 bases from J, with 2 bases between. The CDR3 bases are TGCAGTGCTATAACAGATACGCAGTATTTT. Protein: CSAITDTQYF.

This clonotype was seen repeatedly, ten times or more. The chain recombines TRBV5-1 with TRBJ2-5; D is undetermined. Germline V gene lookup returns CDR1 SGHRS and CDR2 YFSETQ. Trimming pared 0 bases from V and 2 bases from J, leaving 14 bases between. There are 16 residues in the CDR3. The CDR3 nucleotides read TGCGCCAGCAGCTTGGGTGGAAGTGGGCCTCAAGAGACCCAGTACTTC. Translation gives CASSLGGSGPQETQYF.

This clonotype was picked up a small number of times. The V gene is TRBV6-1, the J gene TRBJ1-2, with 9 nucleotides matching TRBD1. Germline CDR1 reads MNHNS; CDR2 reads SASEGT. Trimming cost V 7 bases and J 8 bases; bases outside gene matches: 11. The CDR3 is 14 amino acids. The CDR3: CASKEQGAIGGYTF. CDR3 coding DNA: TGTGCCAGCAAGGAACAGGGGGCGATTGGAGGCTACACCTTC.

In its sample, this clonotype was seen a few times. The CDR3 here is CASSRDLGETQYF. The CDR3 coding sequence is TGCGCCAGCAGCAGGGACCTGGGAGAGACCCAGTACTTC. The chain links TRBV5-1 to TRBJ2-5; D possibly matches TRBD1 or TRBD2 (5 bases each). V shed 4 bases and J shed 4 bases, with 11 bases lying between them. Looked up from germline, CDR1 is SGHRS and CDR2 is YFSETQ. The CDR3 has 13 residues.

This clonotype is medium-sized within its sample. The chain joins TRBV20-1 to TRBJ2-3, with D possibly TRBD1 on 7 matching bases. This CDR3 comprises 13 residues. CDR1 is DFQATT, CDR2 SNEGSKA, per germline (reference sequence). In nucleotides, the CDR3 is TGCAGGGCCCCCAGGGGGGACACAGATACGCAGTATTTT. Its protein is CRAPRGDTDTQYF.

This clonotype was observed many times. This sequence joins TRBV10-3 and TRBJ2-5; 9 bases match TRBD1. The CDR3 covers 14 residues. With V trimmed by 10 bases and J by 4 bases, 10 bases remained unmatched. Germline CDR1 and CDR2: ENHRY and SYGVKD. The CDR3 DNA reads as TGTGCCACCGGGGGACAGGGTGTGGGAGAGACCCAGTACTTC. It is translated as CATGGQGVGETQYF.

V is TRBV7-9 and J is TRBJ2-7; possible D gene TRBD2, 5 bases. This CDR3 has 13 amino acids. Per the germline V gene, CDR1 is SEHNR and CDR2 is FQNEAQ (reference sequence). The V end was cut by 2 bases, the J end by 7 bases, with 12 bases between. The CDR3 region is CASSLHDGEEQYF. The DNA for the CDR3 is TGTGCCAGCAGCTTACACGACGGGGAGGAGCAGTACTTC. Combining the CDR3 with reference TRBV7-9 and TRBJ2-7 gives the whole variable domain DTGVSQNPRHKITKRGQNVTFRCDPISEHNRLYWYRQTLGQGPEFLTYFQNEAQLEKSRLLSDRFSAERPKGSFSTLEIQRTEQGDSAMYLCASSLHDGEEQYFGPGTRLTVT.

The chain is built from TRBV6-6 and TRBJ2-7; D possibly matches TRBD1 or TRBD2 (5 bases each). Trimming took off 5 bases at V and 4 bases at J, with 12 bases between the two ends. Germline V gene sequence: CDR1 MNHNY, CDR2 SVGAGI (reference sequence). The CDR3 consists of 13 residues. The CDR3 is CASSRDVFYEQYF. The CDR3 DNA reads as TGTGCCAGCAGTCGGGACGTTTTTTACGAGCAGTACTTC.

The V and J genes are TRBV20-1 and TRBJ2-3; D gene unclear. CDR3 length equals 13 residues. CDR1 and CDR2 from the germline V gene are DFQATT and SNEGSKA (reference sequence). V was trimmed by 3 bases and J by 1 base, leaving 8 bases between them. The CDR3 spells CSARHAGTDTQYF. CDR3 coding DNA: TGCAGTGCTAGGCACGCTGGCACAGATACGCAGTATTTT.

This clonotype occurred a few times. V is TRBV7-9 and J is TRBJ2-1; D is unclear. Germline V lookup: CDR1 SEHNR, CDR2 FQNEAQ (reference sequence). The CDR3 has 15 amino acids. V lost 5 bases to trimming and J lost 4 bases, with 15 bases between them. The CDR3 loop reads CASSTLKLIYNEQFF. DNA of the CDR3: TGTGCCAGCAGCACCCTCAAACTGATATACAATGAGCAGTTCTTC.

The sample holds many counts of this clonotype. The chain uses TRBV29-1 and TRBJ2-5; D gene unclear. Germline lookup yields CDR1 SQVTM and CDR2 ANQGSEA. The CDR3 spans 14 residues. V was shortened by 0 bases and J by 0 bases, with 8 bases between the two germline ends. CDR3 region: CSVEDGNYQETQYF. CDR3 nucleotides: TGCAGCGTTGAAGATGGGAACTACCAAGAGACCCAGTACTTC.

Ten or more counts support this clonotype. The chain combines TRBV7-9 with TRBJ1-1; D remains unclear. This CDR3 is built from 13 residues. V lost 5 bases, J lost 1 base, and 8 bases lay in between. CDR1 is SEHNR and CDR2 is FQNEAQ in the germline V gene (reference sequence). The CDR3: CASSPPANTEAFF. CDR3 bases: TGTGCCAGCAGCCCCCCGGCGAACACTGAAGCTTTCTTT.

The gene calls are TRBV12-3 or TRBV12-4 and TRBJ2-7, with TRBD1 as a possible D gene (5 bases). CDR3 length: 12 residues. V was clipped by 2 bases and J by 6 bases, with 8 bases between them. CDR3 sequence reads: CASSLSGPEQYF. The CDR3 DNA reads TGTGCCAGCAGTTTATCAGGGCCCGAGCAGTACTTC.

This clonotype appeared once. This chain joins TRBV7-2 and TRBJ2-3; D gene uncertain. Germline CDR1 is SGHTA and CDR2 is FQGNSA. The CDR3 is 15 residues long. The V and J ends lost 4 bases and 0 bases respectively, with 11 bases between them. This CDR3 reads CASSSRLLSTDTQYF. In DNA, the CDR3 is TGTGCCAGCAGCTCTAGGCTCCTTAGCACAGATACGCAGTATTTT. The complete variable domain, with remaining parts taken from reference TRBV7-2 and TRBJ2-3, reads GAGVSQSPSNKVTEKGKDVELRCDPISGHTALYWYRQSLGQGLEFLIYFQGNSAPDKSGLPSDRFSAERTGGSVSTLTIQRTQQEDSAVYLCASSSRLLSTDTQYFGPGTRLTVL.

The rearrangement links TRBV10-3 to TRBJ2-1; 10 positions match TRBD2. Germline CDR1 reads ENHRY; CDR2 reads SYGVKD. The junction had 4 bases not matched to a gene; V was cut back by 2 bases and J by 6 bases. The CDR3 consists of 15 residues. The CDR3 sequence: CAISEQREGPNEQFF. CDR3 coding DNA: TGTGCCATCAGTGAGCAGCGGGAGGGCCCCAATGAGCAGTTCTTC.

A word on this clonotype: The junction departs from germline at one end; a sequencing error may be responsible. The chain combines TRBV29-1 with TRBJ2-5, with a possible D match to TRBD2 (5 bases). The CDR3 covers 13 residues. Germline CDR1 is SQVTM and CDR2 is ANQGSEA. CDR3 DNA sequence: TGCGGCGTTGAGGGCAGGTACCAAGAGACCCAGTACTTC. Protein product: CGVEGRYQETQYF.

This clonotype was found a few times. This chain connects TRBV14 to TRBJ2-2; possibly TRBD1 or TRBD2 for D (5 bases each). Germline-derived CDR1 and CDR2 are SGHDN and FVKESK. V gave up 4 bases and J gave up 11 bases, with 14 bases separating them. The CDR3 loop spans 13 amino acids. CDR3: CASSPLGAFELFF. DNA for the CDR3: TGTGCCAGCAGCCCTCTCGGGGCGTTTGAGCTGTTTTTT. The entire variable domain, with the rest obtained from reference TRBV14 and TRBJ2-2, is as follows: EAGVTQFPSHSVIEKGQTVTLRCDPISGHDNLYWYRRVMGKEIKFLLHFVKESKQDESGMPNNRFLAERTGGTYSTLKVQPAELEDSGVYFCASSPLGAFELFFGEGSRLTVL.

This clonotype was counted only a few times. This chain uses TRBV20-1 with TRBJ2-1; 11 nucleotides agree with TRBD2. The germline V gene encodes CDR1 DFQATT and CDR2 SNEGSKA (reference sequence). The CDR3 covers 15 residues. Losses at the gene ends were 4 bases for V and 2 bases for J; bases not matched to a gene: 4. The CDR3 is CSAILAGGPYNEQFF. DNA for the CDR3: TGCAGTGCTATTCTAGCGGGGGGCCCCTACAATGAGCAGTTCTTC.

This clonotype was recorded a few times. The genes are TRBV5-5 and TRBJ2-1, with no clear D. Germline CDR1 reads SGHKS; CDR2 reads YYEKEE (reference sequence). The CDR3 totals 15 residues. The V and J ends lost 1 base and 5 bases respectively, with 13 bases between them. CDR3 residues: CASSLKEIWDNEQFF. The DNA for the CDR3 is TGTGCCAGCAGCTTGAAGGAGATCTGGGACAATGAGCAGTTCTTC.

The CDR3 reads CSARRGGENTEAFF. CDR3 bases: TGCAGTGCTAGGAGGGGGGGCGAAAACACTGAAGCTTTCTTT. This sequence joins TRBV20-1 and TRBJ1-1, with a weak D call TRBD1 (6 bases). Between the trimmed V and J ends, which lost 3 bases and 2 bases, there was a span of 13 bases. Germline-derived CDR1 and CDR2 are DFQATT and SNEGSKA (reference sequence). The CDR3 totals 14 residues.

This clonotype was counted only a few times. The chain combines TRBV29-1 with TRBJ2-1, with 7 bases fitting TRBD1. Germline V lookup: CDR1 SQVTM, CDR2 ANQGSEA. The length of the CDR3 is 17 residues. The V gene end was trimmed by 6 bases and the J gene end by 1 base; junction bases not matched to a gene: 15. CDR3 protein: CSVVPGQVHPSYNEQFF. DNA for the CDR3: TGCAGCGTAGTCCCCGGACAGGTTCACCCTTCCTACAATGAGCAGTTCTTC.

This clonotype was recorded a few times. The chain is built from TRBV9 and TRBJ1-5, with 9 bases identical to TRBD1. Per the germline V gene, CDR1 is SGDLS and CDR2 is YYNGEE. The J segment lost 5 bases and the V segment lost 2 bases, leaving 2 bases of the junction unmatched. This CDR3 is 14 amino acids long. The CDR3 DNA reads TGTGCCAGCAGCGTGGGACAGGGCTATCAGCCCCAGCATTTT. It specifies CASSVGQGYQPQHF. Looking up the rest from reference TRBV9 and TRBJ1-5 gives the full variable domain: DSGVTQTPKHLITATGQRVTLRCSPRSGDLSVYWYQQSLDQGLQFLIQYYNGEERAKGNILERFSAQQFPDLHSELNLSSLELGDSALYFCASSVGQGYQPQHFGDGTRLSIL.

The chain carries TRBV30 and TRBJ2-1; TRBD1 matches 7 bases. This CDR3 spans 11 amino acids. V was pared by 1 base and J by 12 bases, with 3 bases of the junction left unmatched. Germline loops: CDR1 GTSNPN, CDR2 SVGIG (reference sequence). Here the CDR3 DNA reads TGTGCCTGGAGTGCAGGGGGATGGCAGTTCTTC. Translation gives CAWSAGGWQFF.

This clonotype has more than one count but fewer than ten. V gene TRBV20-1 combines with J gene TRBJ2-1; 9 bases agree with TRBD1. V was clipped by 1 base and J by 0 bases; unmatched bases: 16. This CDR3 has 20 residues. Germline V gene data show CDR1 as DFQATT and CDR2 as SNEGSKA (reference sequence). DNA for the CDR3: TGCAGTGCTAGAGTTAGAGCAAGAGCCAGGGACAGGGTCTCCTACAATGAGCAGTTCTTC. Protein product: CSARVRARARDRVSYNEQFF.

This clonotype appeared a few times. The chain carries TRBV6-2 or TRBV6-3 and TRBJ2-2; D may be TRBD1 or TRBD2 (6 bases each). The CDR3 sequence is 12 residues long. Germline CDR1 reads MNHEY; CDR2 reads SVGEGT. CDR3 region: CALGGWTGELFF. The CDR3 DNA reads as TGTGCTCTCGGGGGCTGGACCGGGGAGCTGTTTTTT.